This entry is about one T cell receptor beta chain. The CDR3 is 15 amino acids. V shed 1 base and J shed 0 bases, with 10 bases lying between them. Germline CDR1 and CDR2: SGHVS and FNYEAQ. Source study methods: Amplifying reference gene primers gave estimates of nucleated cell counts. Profiling relied on immunoSEQ multiplex PCR, and the TCRdb table lists in-frame clones only, not all of them. V and J calls and clone size are those listed in that table; D and trimming were worked out from the DNA. The data contain about 230,000 clones, 85% to 90% of them singletons. Those enrolled, adults aged about 18 to 89 years, came from about two dozen US areas. The data belong to a study of blood T cell repertoires in COVID-19.

The chain is built from TRBV7-6 and TRBJ2-7, with a possible D match to TRBD1 (5 bases). The sample taken for sequencing was PBMCs or T cells enriched from blood (not recorded which). The sequence was collected from a woman aged 30 to 39 with acute COVID-19. For the CDR3, the DNA is TGTGCCAGCAGCTTAGGGGGCCAGAGCTCCTACGAGCAGTACTTC. Its translation is CASSLGGQSSYEQYF.